Below, 28 T cell receptor beta chains from the same sample are listed, as sequenced in a study of early T cells in non-severe SARS-CoV-2 infection (dated by TCRdb to about 2021). The library was prepared using 5' RACE. Data came from a NextSeq 500. The raw public reads went through TCRdb reprocessing: fastp at Q25, MiXCR clone calling, in-frame beta chains kept. One record per CDR3 amino acid sequence lists the most common genes and DNA. For this sample there are some 30,000 distinct CDR3 sequences; 4.5% to 6.5% appear just once. The leading ten clones occupy about 5.8% of the sample. Sequenced sample: whole blood. All receptors derive from an adult who was a healthcare worker with PCR-confirmed SARS-CoV-2 infection or an uninfected control (not recorded which).

This clonotype was recorded many times. The CDR3 spells CASSQRLADEQYF. The CDR3 DNA sequence: TGCGCCAGCAGCCAACGTCTAGCGGACGAGCAGTACTTC. The V call is TRBV4-1, the J call TRBJ2-7, with 7 nucleotides matching TRBD2. From germline, CDR1 is MGHRA and CDR2 YSYEKL. This CDR3 is built from 13 residues. After removal of 2 bases from V and 5 bases from J, the junction contained 3 bases not matched to a gene.

This clonotype was seen ten or more times. The chain carries TRBV20-1 and TRBJ2-3, with 7 bases aligning to TRBD1. J lost 1 base, V lost 6 bases, and 7 bases had no gene match. The CDR3 consists of 14 residues. Germline CDR1 DFQATT, CDR2 SNEGSKA (reference sequence). CDR3: CSALGGQRTDTQYF. CDR3 bases: TGCAGTGCCTTAGGGGGCCAACGCACAGATACGCAGTATTTT.

V is TRBV10-3 and J is TRBJ2-1; 7 bases fit TRBD1. The germline V gene encodes CDR1 ENHRY and CDR2 SYGVKD. The CDR3 has 12 amino acids. Losses at the gene ends were 6 bases for V and 4 bases for J; bases not matched to a gene: 0. The CDR3, as DNA: TGTGCCATCAGGGACAGGTACAATGAGCAGTTCTTC. This translates into CAIRDRYNEQFF.

This chain links TRBV3-1 with TRBJ2-1; D not certain. Germline CDR1 LGHDT, CDR2 YNNKEL (reference sequence). CDR3 size: 15 residues. The ends were cut back, 1 base at V and 4 bases at J, with 11 bases in the middle. The CDR3 is CASSQAPTVYNEQFF. As DNA, the CDR3 is TGTGCCAGCAGCCAAGCCCCCACGGTTTACAATGAGCAGTTCTTC.

This clonotype was picked up a small number of times. V is TRBV7-9 and J is TRBJ2-1, with TRBD2 identical over 9 bases. This CDR3 has 14 residues. The germline CDR1 and CDR2 sequences are SEHNR and FQNEAQ (reference sequence). Trimming took 0 bases from V and 7 from J; bases not matched to a gene: 1. The CDR3 loop reads CASSLAGLANEQFF. In nucleotides, the CDR3 is TGTGCCAGCAGCTTAGCGGGACTAGCTAATGAGCAGTTCTTC.

There are many counts of this clonotype. The chain is built from TRBV27 and TRBJ2-3, with 9 bases that match TRBD2. The ends lost 3 bases at V and 6 bases at J; junction bases unmatched: 10. This CDR3 contains 16 residues. Per germline, CDR1 MNHEY and CDR2 SMNVEV (reference sequence). CDR3 sequence (DNA): TGTGCCAGCAGTTTTGCGGGAGGGCCCTCGGTTGATACGCAGTATTTT. Translated: CASSFAGGPSVDTQYF.

This chain joins TRBV3-1 and TRBJ2-1, with no clear D. The CDR3 runs to 14 residues. Germline V lookup: CDR1 LGHDT, CDR2 YNNKEL (reference sequence). The germline V and J ends were trimmed by 2 bases and 2 bases, with 7 bases remaining between them. DNA of the CDR3: TGTGCCAGCAGCCAATTTGGGCCCTACAATGAGCAGTTCTTC. Protein product: CASSQFGPYNEQFF.

The chain employs TRBV11-2 and TRBJ1-1, with D unclear. The CDR3 length is 11 residues. Germline CDR1 and CDR2: SGHAT and FQNNGV. V was clipped by 5 bases and J by 7 bases, with 8 bases between them. The CDR3 region is CASSHGFEAFF. In nucleotides, the CDR3 is TGTGCCAGCAGCCACGGGTTTGAAGCTTTCTTT.

In its sample, this clonotype was seen many times. This chain uses TRBV27 with TRBJ2-7, with a possible D match to TRBD1 (6 bases). Trimming took off 5 bases at V and 2 bases at J, with 16 bases between the two ends. Germline V gene data show CDR1 as MNHEY and CDR2 as SMNVEV (reference sequence). The CDR3 consists of 15 residues. The CDR3 DNA sequence: TGTGCCAGCAGTCGCCTAGGGGACACAGCCTACGAGCAGTACTTC. Amino acids: CASSRLGDTAYEQYF.

This sequence joins TRBV2 and TRBJ1-4; no definite D call. Deletions cut 1 base from V and 0 bases from J, with 6 bases between. The CDR3 spans 15 residues. The germline CDR1 and CDR2 sequences are SNHLY and FYNNEI. CDR3 protein: CASSEGRATNEKLFF. The DNA of the CDR3 is TGTGCCAGCAGTGAAGGGCGGGCAACTAATGAAAAACTGTTTTTT.

This clonotype turned up a few times. The chain employs TRBV9 and TRBJ1-2; 7 nucleotides agree with TRBD1. CDR1 is SGDLS and CDR2 is YYNGEE in the germline V gene. CDR3 length: 15 amino acids. J gave up 2 bases and V 3 bases, and 7 bases lay outside the gene matches. CDR3: CASSAGQNLNYGYTF. As DNA, the CDR3 is TGTGCCAGCAGCGCGGGACAGAACTTAAACTATGGCTACACCTTC.

This clonotype was counted ten times or more. The chain couples TRBV14 to TRBJ2-1; D gene unclear. Trimming stripped 4 bases from V and 0 bases from J, with 13 bases between. The germline V gene encodes CDR1 SGHDN and CDR2 FVKESK. The CDR3 covers 16 residues. CDR3 nucleotides: TGTGCCAGCAGCCCCCTCTTTCAGAGCTCCTACAATGAGCAGTTCTTC. Its protein is CASSPLFQSSYNEQFF.

In this sample, this clonotype turned up many times. V gene TRBV7-3 combines with J gene TRBJ2-2, with TRBD2 identical over 7 bases. Germline lookup yields CDR1 SGHTA and CDR2 FQGTGA. This CDR3 is built from 16 residues. The trim removed 4 bases at V and 4 bases at J, leaving 9 bases unmatched. CDR3 sequence: CASSSQPGGTTGELFF. CDR3 sequence (DNA): TGTGCCAGCAGCTCCCAGCCGGGAGGTACCACCGGGGAGCTGTTTTTT. The whole variable domain, remainder taken from reference TRBV7-3 and TRBJ2-2, is GAGVSQTPSNKVTEKGKYVELRCDPISGHTALYWYRQSLGQGPEFLIYFQGTGAADDSGLPNDRFFAVRPEGSVSTLKIQRTERGDSAVYLCASSSQPGGTTGELFFGEGSRLTVL.

This clonotype was detected only a few times. The chain links TRBV20-1 to TRBJ1-1; maybe TRBD1 (6 bases). The CDR3 length is 14 residues. V was pared by 2 bases and J by 0 bases, with 10 bases between. Germline CDR1 and CDR2: DFQATT and SNEGSKA (reference sequence). The CDR3: CSARKDSMNTEAFF. Written as DNA, the CDR3 is TGCAGTGCTAGAAAGGACAGTATGAACACTGAAGCTTTCTTT.

This clonotype was observed many times. The V call is TRBV28, the J call TRBJ2-5; TRBD2 agrees at 9 bases. This CDR3 contains 14 residues. V lost 8 bases and J lost 4; bases outside the gene matches: 8. Germline CDR1 and CDR2: MDHEN and SYDVKM. CDR3 sequence (DNA): TGTGCCAGCCCTAAGACACTAGCGGGAGAGACCCAGTACTTC. Translated, it gives CASPKTLAGETQYF.

This clonotype was found many times. The J gene is TRBJ2-3, the V gene TRBV9; the D gene is possibly TRBD2 (7 bases). Germline values: CDR1 SGDLS, CDR2 YYNGEE. This CDR3 comprises 14 residues. V was shortened by 2 bases and J by 5 bases, with 12 bases between the two germline ends. This CDR3 is CASSVGGAIDTQYF. The DNA of the CDR3 is TGTGCCAGCAGCGTTGGGGGGGCTATAGATACGCAGTATTTT. Full variable domain (missing parts from reference TRBV9 and TRBJ2-3): DSGVTQTPKHLITATGQRVTLRCSPRSGDLSVYWYQQSLDQGLQFLIQYYNGEERAKGNILERFSAQQFPDLHSELNLSSLELGDSALYFCASSVGGAIDTQYFGPGTRLTVL.

This clonotype was seen at least ten times. The V call is TRBV20-1, the J call TRBJ2-5; 12 bases map to TRBD2. The trim removed 5 bases at V and 4 bases at J, leaving 8 bases unmatched. The CDR3 extends over 15 amino acids. The germline V gene has CDR1 DFQATT and CDR2 SNEGSKA (reference sequence). DNA of the CDR3: TGCAGTGCTCCCGGACTAGCGGGAAGGATAGAGACCCAGTACTTC. Protein product: CSAPGLAGRIETQYF.

A few counts support this clonotype. The chain links TRBV7-9 to TRBJ1-4; TRBD1 agrees at 8 bases. Losses at the gene ends were 7 bases for V and 3 bases for J; bases not matched to a gene: 7. In germline, CDR1 is SEHNR, CDR2 FQNEAQ (reference sequence). The CDR3 totals 15 residues. CDR3 protein: CASKGQGGANEKLFF. The CDR3, as DNA: TGTGCCAGCAAAGGACAGGGTGGCGCTAATGAAAAACTGTTTTTT.

This clonotype came up a few times. This chain links TRBV3-1 with TRBJ2-1, with D tentatively TRBD1 (5 bases). Trimming stripped 0 bases from V and 3 bases from J, with 12 bases between. In germline, CDR1 is LGHDT, CDR2 YNNKEL (reference sequence). CDR3 length: 16 residues. The CDR3 here is CASSQDWGEIYNEQFF. The CDR3 region has the DNA TGTGCCAGCAGCCAAGATTGGGGCGAAATCTACAATGAGCAGTTCTTC.

This clonotype was seen ten or more times. The V gene is TRBV30, the J gene TRBJ1-4, with TRBD1 as a possible D gene (5 bases). Trimming stripped 3 bases from V and 5 bases from J, with 16 bases between. CDR1 and CDR2 from the germline V gene are GTSNPN and SVGIG (reference sequence). There are 15 residues in the CDR3. The DNA of the CDR3 is TGTGCCTGGAGCGGGGAGAGGACACCGAATGAAAAACTGTTTTTT. Translated: CAWSGERTPNEKLFF. Drawing the rest from reference TRBV30 and TRBJ1-4, the complete variable domain is SQTIHQWPATLVQPVGSPLSLECTVEGTSNPNLYWYRQAAGRGLQLLFYSVGIGQISSEVPQNLSASRPQDRQFILSSKKLLLSDSGFYLCAWSGERTPNEKLFFGSGTQLSVL.

The sample holds many counts of this clonotype. This chain links TRBV7-9 with TRBJ2-5; D assignment may be TRBD1 or TRBD2 (5 bases each). Trimming stripped 4 bases from V and 11 bases from J, with 14 bases between. Germline CDR1 SEHNR, CDR2 FQNEAQ (reference sequence). This CDR3 spans 12 amino acids. The CDR3 DNA reads TGTGCCAGCAGCTCCGAACTGGGACCACAGTACTTC. It is translated as CASSSELGPQYF.

This clonotype was observed many times. This chain connects TRBV12-3 or TRBV12-4 to TRBJ1-4, with D unresolved. V was cut by 3 bases and J by 7 bases, with 6 bases left in between. The CDR3 runs to 12 residues. This chain's CDR3 is CASSFFGEKLFF. Here the CDR3 DNA reads TGTGCCAGCAGTTTTTTCGGTGAAAAACTGTTTTTT.

The J gene is TRBJ2-6, the V gene TRBV14; D is ambiguous. The CDR3 spans 13 residues. CDR1 is SGHDN and CDR2 is FVKESK in the germline V gene. The V end was cut by 4 bases, the J end by 5 bases, with 6 bases between. Written as DNA, the CDR3 is TGTGCCAGCAGCCTAGATTGGGCCAACGTCCTGACTTTC. As protein: CASSLDWANVLTF.

In its sample, this clonotype was seen many times. The chain combines TRBV20-1 with TRBJ1-2, with D unclear. This CDR3 region has 9 residues. From germline, CDR1 is DFQATT and CDR2 SNEGSKA (reference sequence). Deletions cut 3 bases from V and 6 bases from J, with 2 bases between. The CDR3 is CSASDGYTF. CDR3 DNA sequence: TGCAGTGCTAGCGATGGCTACACCTTC.

The V and J genes are TRBV7-2 and TRBJ2-3; maybe TRBD2 (5 bases). Trimming took 4 bases from V and 2 from J, leaving 13 bases between them. This CDR3 comprises 15 residues. Germline CDR1 SGHTA, CDR2 FQGNSA. The CDR3 reads CASSSRKRYTDTQYF. The DNA of the CDR3 is TGTGCCAGCAGCTCAAGGAAGCGGTACACAGATACGCAGTATTTT.

This clonotype is labeled as medium-sized. The V gene is TRBV7-9, the J gene TRBJ1-4; 7 bases fit TRBD1. Germline V lookup: CDR1 SEHNR, CDR2 FQNEAQ (reference sequence). V was clipped by 3 bases and J by 7 bases; unmatched bases: 5. CDR3 length equals 14 residues. The CDR3 DNA reads TGTGCCAGCAGCTTGGGACAGTCCCGTGAAAAACTGTTTTTT. It specifies CASSLGQSREKLFF. Using reference TRBV7-9 and TRBJ1-4 for the parts outside the CDR3, the full variable domain is DTGVSQNPRHKITKRGQNVTFRCDPISEHNRLYWYRQTLGQGPEFLTYFQNEAQLEKSRLLSDRFSAERPKGSFSTLEIQRTEQGDSAMYLCASSLGQSREKLFFGSGTQLSVL.

This clonotype has a handful of counts. The chain joins TRBV5-1 to TRBJ2-3; a weak D match, TRBD2 (6 bases). CDR3 size: 18 residues. Trimming left V 0 bases short and J 2 bases short, with 19 bases between. In germline, CDR1 is SGHRS, CDR2 YFSETQ. In DNA form, the CDR3 reads TGCGCCAGCAGCTTGGGCAGGAGCGGGCGTCCATCCACAGATACGCAGTATTTT. Encoded protein: CASSLGRSGRPSTDTQYF. Looking up the rest from reference TRBV5-1 and TRBJ2-3 gives the full variable domain: KAGVTQTPRYLIKTRGQQVTLSCSPISGHRSVSWYQQTPGQGLQFLFEYFSETQRNKGNFPGRFSGRQFSNSRSEMNVSTLELGDSALYLCASSLGRSGRPSTDTQYFGPGTRLTVL.

This clonotype was seen at least ten times. The V call is TRBV28, the J call TRBJ1-4, with 8 bases fitting TRBD1. The CDR3 is 14 residues long. Germline V CDR1 and CDR2: MDHEN, SYDVKM. Trimming cost V 6 bases and J 8 bases; bases outside gene matches: 8. The CDR3 nucleotides read TGTGCCAGCAGCCCGAGGACAGGGCAGGAAAAACTGTTTTTT. Its translation: CASSPRTGQEKLFF.